Below are 26 T cell receptor beta chains sequenced from a single sample in a study of Graves' ophthalmopathy and Graves' hyperthyroidism. The TCR beta CDR3 regions underwent amplification from RNA transcripts. The first round was an RT-PCR with HTBI primers, and the second round was a multiplex PCR. Via MiXCR, TCRdb re-called the multiplex PCR reads, giving one row per CDR3 protein. This sample carries about 620,000 distinct CDR3 sequences, around a fifth of them seen once, and the ten largest clones take roughly 6.9%. The source material was peripheral blood. These receptors originate from a woman aged 18 to 35 with stable Graves' hyperthyroidism. Some clones in this sample may be carry-over from other donors' samples.

This clonotype was detected ten times or more. The rearrangement links TRBV12-3 or TRBV12-4 to TRBJ1-1; TRBD1 might be the D (5 bases). V gave up 4 bases and J gave up 7 bases, with 13 bases separating them. The CDR3 extends over 13 amino acids. This CDR3 reads CASSSSGDGEAFF. The CDR3 coding sequence is TGTGCCAGCAGTTCCTCGGGGGACGGTGAAGCTTTCTTT.

This clonotype was seen at least ten times. CDR3 nucleotide sequence: TGTGCCAGCAAGTTTGGGGGGCTTGAAGCTTTCTTT. Translating gives CASKFGGLEAFF. This rearrangement joins TRBV12-3 or TRBV12-4 to TRBJ1-1; possibly TRBD1 for D (6 bases). CDR3 length equals 12 residues. V was trimmed by 7 bases and J by 7 bases, leaving 13 bases between them.

This clonotype turned up a few times. The chain combines TRBV5-1 with TRBJ1-1; TRBD1 is a possible D gene (5 bases). V dropped 1 base and J dropped 3 bases, with 13 bases sitting between them. CDR3 length: 15 amino acids. The germline V gene has CDR1 SGHRS and CDR2 YFSETQ. The DNA of the CDR3 is TGCGCCAGCAGCTTGTGGGGGAGAGTGGACACTGAAGCTTTCTTT. This encodes CASSLWGRVDTEAFF.

This clonotype has just a few counts. V and J are TRBV6-4 and TRBJ1-1; D gene uncertain. The CDR3 extends over 13 amino acids. Trimming pared 6 bases from V and 1 base from J, leaving 9 bases between. Germline V gene data show CDR1 as MRHNA and CDR2 as SNTAGT. In nucleotides, the CDR3 is TGTGCCAGCAGCGCAGCGTGGAACACTGAAGCTTTCTTT. Its translation is CASSAAWNTEAFF.

The sample holds many counts of this clonotype. The V and J genes are TRBV12-3 or TRBV12-4 and TRBJ1-2; D possibly corresponds to TRBD1 (5 bases). V lost 3 bases and J 4 bases, leaving 12 bases between the germline ends. There are 14 residues in the CDR3. The CDR3, as DNA: TGTGCCAGCAGTTTCCGGGGGGAAAGCTATGGCTACACCTTC. Its protein product is CASSFRGESYGYTF.

As for this clonotype: A much bigger clone sits one base away, suggesting this may be a read error. Here the CDR3 omits its conserved ending phenylalanine or tryptophan, so a read error is the likely source. The chain carries TRBV19 and TRBJ2-2; tentatively, D is TRBD1 or TRBD2 (5 bases each). CDR3 size: 13 residues. Germline lookup yields CDR1 LNHDA and CDR2 SQIVND (reference sequence). With 0 bases removed from V and 9 bases from J, the gap between germline ends came to 8 bases. The CDR3 region has the DNA TGTGCCAGTAGTATAGACAGGGACCGGGAGCTGTTTTTG. Its translation is CASSIDRDRELFL.

Only a few counts were recorded for this clonotype. A clone one base away is much larger, so this may be a read error. This rearrangement joins TRBV5-1 to TRBJ1-2; D gene ambiguous. Looked up from germline, CDR1 is SGHRS and CDR2 is YFSETQ. CDR3 length equals 14 residues. This CDR3 is CASSLVDGNHGYTF. The CDR3 coding sequence is TGCGCCAGCAGCTTGGTTGATGGTAACCATGGCTACACCTTC. Filled out from reference TRBV5-1 and TRBJ1-2, the complete variable domain reads KAGVTQTPRYLIKTRGQQVTLSCSPISGHRSVSWYQQTPGQGLQFLFEYFSETQRNKGNFPGRFSGRQFSNSRSEMNVSTLELGDSALYLCASSLVDGNHGYTFGSGTRLTVV.

In its sample, this clonotype was seen many times. J is TRBJ2-7 and V is TRBV15, with D perhaps TRBD1 (5 bases). Germline loops: CDR1 LNHNV, CDR2 YYDKDF (reference sequence). V lost 0 bases to trimming and J lost 2 bases, with 14 bases between them. The CDR3 length is 16 residues. DNA for the CDR3: TGTGCCACCAGCAGAGATAGCACAGGAGAAACCTACGAGCAGTACTTC. Protein sequence: CATSRDSTGETYEQYF.

The chain carries TRBV7-3 and TRBJ1-2; D may be TRBD1 (6 bases). CDR1 is SGHTA, CDR2 FQGTGA, per germline. The V end was cut by 5 bases, the J end by 3 bases, with 25 bases between. The CDR3 spans 18 residues. The CDR3 nucleotides are TGTGCCAGCAGCCCATCTTCCCCTACAGGGCGGATTTACTATGGCTACACCTTC. Amino acids: CASSPSSPTGRIYYGYTF.

This clonotype has more than one count but fewer than ten. This chain joins TRBV19 and TRBJ2-2, with D possibly TRBD2 on 5 matching bases. The CDR3 sequence is 14 residues long. V lost 4 bases to trimming and J lost 5 bases, with 11 bases between them. Germline V gene lookup returns CDR1 LNHDA and CDR2 SQIVND (reference sequence). CDR3 protein: CASSKRVVTGELFF. The CDR3 DNA follows: TGTGCCAGTAGTAAGAGGGTTGTTACCGGGGAGCTGTTTTTT.

The rearrangement uses TRBV4-1 and TRBJ2-5, with a weak D call TRBD2 (6 bases). Looked up from germline, CDR1 is MGHRA and CDR2 is YSYEKL. The ends were cut back, 3 bases at V and 5 bases at J, with 13 bases in the middle. The CDR3 is 14 amino acids. The CDR3 loop reads CASSHTSIRETQYF. The CDR3 DNA follows: TGCGCCAGCAGCCATACTAGCATTCGGGAGACCCAGTACTTC.

This clonotype was seen repeatedly, ten times or more. V usage is TRBV3-1 and J usage is TRBJ1-5, with D perhaps TRBD1 (5 bases). This CDR3 has 15 residues. Trimming took off 0 bases at V and 6 bases at J, with 12 bases between the two ends. Germline lookup yields CDR1 LGHDT and CDR2 YNNKEL (reference sequence). The CDR3 is CASSQDRVGGQPQHF. The CDR3 DNA follows: TGTGCCAGCAGCCAAGACAGGGTGGGGGGTCAGCCCCAGCATTTT.

In this sample, this clonotype turned up many times. The CDR3 DNA follows: TGTGCCAGCAGCCCACTGGAGATCTACGAGCAGTACTTC. Amino acid sequence: CASSPLEIYEQYF. The chain joins TRBV7-2 to TRBJ2-7; D gene ambiguous. Per germline, CDR1 SGHTA and CDR2 FQGNSA. The CDR3 spans 13 residues. Trimming cost V 5 bases and J 3 bases, with 11 bases left between them.

This clonotype was counted ten times or more. V and J are TRBV6-5 and TRBJ2-7, with TRBD2 matching 8 bases. The CDR3 sequence is 13 residues long. The trim removed 6 bases at V and 9 bases at J, leaving 10 bases unmatched. Germline V gives CDR1 MNHEY, CDR2 SVGAGI. Written as DNA, the CDR3 is TGTGCCAGCAGCTCGGGGGGGGGATCGAGGCAGTACTTC. Encoded protein: CASSSGGGSRQYF.

This clonotype was seen many times. The chain links TRBV6-5 to TRBJ1-1, with D unclear. Trimming removed 2 bases at V and 0 bases at J, with 10 bases between. This CDR3 contains 15 residues. Germline CDR1 and CDR2: MNHEY and SVGAGI. CDR3 sequence: CASSYQYLLNTEAFF. The CDR3 DNA reads TGTGCCAGCAGTTACCAGTACCTATTGAACACTGAAGCTTTCTTT.

Points on this clonotype: Here the CDR3 omits its conserved ending phenylalanine or tryptophan, so a read error is the likely source. Because the CDR3's place on the DNA is in doubt, the DNA is left out and the CDR3 is given as listed by TCRdb. The CDR3 is CSAREGTGSTGELLV. This chain joins TRBV20-1 and TRBJ2-2; the listed D gene, TRBD1, was not tested against the DNA. The CDR3 length is 15 residues, termini included. The germline CDR1 and CDR2 sequences are DFQATT and SNEGSKA (reference sequence).

The chain links TRBV28 to TRBJ2-7; D may correspond to TRBD1 or TRBD2 (6 bases each). The CDR3 extends over 17 amino acids. Germline CDR1 MDHEN, CDR2 SYDVKM. V dropped 6 bases and J dropped 2 bases, with 23 bases sitting between them. CDR3: CASRPLLDGGSTYEQYF. In DNA form, the CDR3 reads TGTGCCAGCAGACCCTTATTAGACGGGGGCTCCACCTACGAGCAGTACTTC.

This clonotype was picked up a small number of times. The chain employs TRBV20-1 and TRBJ1-2; the D is unclear. The CDR3 has 12 amino acids. Per germline, CDR1 DFQATT and CDR2 SNEGSKA (reference sequence). V was pared by 6 bases and J by 2 bases, with 10 bases between. The CDR3 DNA reads as TGCAGTGCCCACCTTCCCAACTATGGCTACACCTTC. Translating it yields CSAHLPNYGYTF.

The sample holds many counts of this clonotype. The rearrangement joins TRBV18 to TRBJ1-1; weak D call: TRBD1 (6 bases). The CDR3 extends over 14 amino acids. V lost 3 bases, J lost 4 bases, and 12 bases lay in between. CDR1 is KGHSH and CDR2 is LQKENI in the germline V gene. The CDR3 region has the DNA TGTGCCAGCTCACCGGGGGCGCCGAGCACTGAAGCTTTCTTT. Protein product: CASSPGAPSTEAFF.

Details on this clonotype: One base away lies a much larger clone, so this may be a sequencing read error. The gene calls are TRBV5-1 and TRBJ1-5; a possible D gene is TRBD1 (6 bases). The CDR3 totals 15 residues. Germline-derived CDR1 and CDR2 are SGHRS and YFSETQ. The CDR3 region is CAGSLTTGINQPQHF. In DNA form, the CDR3 reads TGCGCCGGCAGCTTGACGACAGGCATCAATCAGCCCCAGCATTTT.

The genes are TRBV6-2 or TRBV6-3 and TRBJ1-1; D unresolved. Germline V CDR1 and CDR2: MNHEY, SVGEGT. This CDR3 spans 13 amino acids. The V and J ends lost 10 bases and 0 bases respectively, with 12 bases between them. This CDR3 reads CATQPRMNTEAFF. CDR3 bases: TGTGCCACCCAGCCGAGGATGAACACTGAAGCTTTCTTT.

This clonotype has a single count. V usage is TRBV6-5 and J usage is TRBJ2-7; a possible D gene is TRBD2 (6 bases). The CDR3 is 15 residues long. V was shortened by 1 base and J by 0 bases, with 10 bases between the two germline ends. Germline-derived CDR1 and CDR2 are MNHEY and SVGAGI. CDR3: CASSYWLADSYEQYF. The CDR3 bases are TGTGCCAGCAGTTACTGGTTAGCGGACTCCTACGAGCAGTACTTC.

This clonotype was found a few times. This chain uses TRBV20-1 with TRBJ2-7, with 10 bases aligning to TRBD1. This CDR3 comprises 13 residues. Trimming cost V 6 bases and J 6 bases; bases outside gene matches: 8. Germline V gene lookup returns CDR1 DFQATT and CDR2 SNEGSKA (reference sequence). The CDR3 DNA sequence: TGCAGTGCCTCCGAGGGGACAGGGGCCGAGCAGTACTTC. It is translated as CSASEGTGAEQYF.

The chain is built from TRBV29-1 and TRBJ1-2, with D possibly matching TRBD1 (6 bases). The CDR3 spans 15 residues. Germline V gene lookup returns CDR1 SQVTM and CDR2 ANQGSEA. V was shortened by 6 bases and J by 7 bases, with 24 bases between the two germline ends. The CDR3 nucleotides are TGCAGCGTACAGGGAACAAGGAGCGTTGACTCTGGCTACACCTTC. This sequence encodes CSVQGTRSVDSGYTF.

The chain couples TRBV27 to TRBJ1-2; 7 nucleotides match TRBD1. Trimming at V came to 8 bases and at J to 8 bases, leaving 11 bases not matched to a gene. There are 13 residues in the CDR3. Germline-derived CDR1 and CDR2 are MNHEY and SMNVEV (reference sequence). The CDR3 DNA reads TGTGCCAGCCGGGACAGCGAGCCCGAAGGCTACACCTTC. Translated: CASRDSEPEGYTF.

This clonotype was seen many times. The CDR3 DNA reads as TGTGCCAGCAGCGACCGGAGGTGGGGCCAAGAGACCCAGTACTTC. This encodes CASSDRRWGQETQYF. The chain recombines TRBV9 with TRBJ2-5; weak D call: TRBD2 (5 bases). V gave up 3 bases and J gave up 1 base, with 13 bases separating them. The CDR3 totals 15 residues. Germline CDR1 and CDR2: SGDLS and YYNGEE.